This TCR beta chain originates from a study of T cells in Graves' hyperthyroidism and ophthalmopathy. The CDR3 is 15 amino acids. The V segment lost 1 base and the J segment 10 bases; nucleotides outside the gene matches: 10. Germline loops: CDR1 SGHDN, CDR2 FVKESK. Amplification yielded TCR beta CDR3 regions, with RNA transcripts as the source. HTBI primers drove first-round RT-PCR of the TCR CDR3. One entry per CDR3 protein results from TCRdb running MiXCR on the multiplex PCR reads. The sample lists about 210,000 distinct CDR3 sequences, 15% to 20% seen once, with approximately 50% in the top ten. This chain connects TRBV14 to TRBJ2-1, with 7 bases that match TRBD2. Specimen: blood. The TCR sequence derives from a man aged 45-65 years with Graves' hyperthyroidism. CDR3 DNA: TGTGCCAGCAGCCAAGGGAACGGGAGGTGGGAAGAGCAGTTCTTC. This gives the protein CASSQGNGRWEEQFF.